Detailed here is one T cell receptor (beta chain). Its matching antigen is unknown. The sample is drawn from a study of cytomegalovirus exposure and HLA in healthy donors. The study ran its PCR with 60 Vbeta and 13 Jbeta primers. Sequencing used immunoSEQ multiplex PCR; TCRdb keeps in-frame clones, though not all of them. This table has 150,000 to 200,000 clones, 84% appearing once. The study, taken as a whole, reports: About 87% or about 30% of the time was how often most TCR beta V segments were productive, according to an earlier analysis. Apparent HLA restriction characterized most CMV-associated TCR beta chains in a later analysis.

The germline V gene encodes CDR1 SEHNR and CDR2 FQNEAQ (reference sequence). The length of the CDR3 is 13 residues. V lost 9 bases and J lost 1, with 11 bases in between. Healthy bone marrow donors made up the cohort. The sample taken for sequencing was PBMCs. This clonotype was obtained from a boy younger than 18 in good health and CMV-seronegative. J is TRBJ2-3 and V is TRBV7-9; maybe TRBD2 (6 bases). The DNA of the CDR3 is TGTGCCAGAGGAGGGGCAGGCACAGATACGCAGTATTTT. It yields the protein CARGGAGTDTQYF.